The next 4 T cell receptor beta chains were all read from a single sample in a study of blood T cells in healthy people across ages. A second PCR of roughly 7 to 11 cycles used a sample-barcoded 5' primer and a J-beta primer mix. TCRdb processed the 5' RACE reads anew with MiXCR; each CDR3 protein has one entry. This table has about 2 million distinct CDR3 sequences, around half appearing once. The sample was blood. The receptors here all came from a woman aged 40 to 49 in good health.

V usage is TRBV7-9 and J usage is TRBJ2-3; 12 bases are shared with TRBD2. The CDR3 is made up of 19 amino acids. J lost 2 bases, V lost 2 bases, and 11 bases had no gene match. Germline V gene sequence: CDR1 SEHNR, CDR2 FQNEAQ (reference sequence). DNA for the CDR3: TGTGCCAGCAGCTTACCGACTAGCGGGGGACCACCGATCACAGATACGCAGTATTTT. Its protein is CASSLPTSGGPPITDTQYF. Complete variable domain (other parts from reference TRBV7-9 and TRBJ2-3): DTGVSQNPRHKITKRGQNVTFRCDPISEHNRLYWYRQTLGQGPEFLTYFQNEAQLEKSRLLSDRFSAERPKGSFSTLEIQRTEQGDSAMYLCASSLPTSGGPPITDTQYFGPGTRLTVL.

This clonotype was seen a few times. This chain uses TRBV29-1 with TRBJ2-2; a possible D gene is TRBD2 (5 bases). Germline-derived CDR1 and CDR2 are SQVTM and ANQGSEA. The CDR3 sequence is 14 residues long. V shed 2 bases and J shed 5 bases, with 12 bases lying between them. CDR3 DNA: TGCAGCGTTGAATCGGGGATTAGGACCGGGGAGCTGTTTTTT. It is translated as CSVESGIRTGELFF.

Many counts were recorded for this clonotype. The DNA of the CDR3 is TGTGCCAGCAGGCGAGGTTGGAACTATGGCTACACCTTC. As protein: CASRRGWNYGYTF. The chain employs TRBV12-3 or TRBV12-4 and TRBJ1-2; no reliable D call. V lost 6 bases to trimming and J lost 2 bases, with 10 bases between them. The CDR3 covers 13 residues.

The V gene is TRBV12-3 or TRBV12-4, the J gene TRBJ2-3; D unclear. The CDR3 is 13 amino acids. V was cut by 2 bases and J by 3 bases, with 6 bases left in between. DNA of the CDR3: TGTGCCAGCAGTTTAATAGAGACAGATACGCAGTATTTT. Translation: CASSLIETDTQYF.